This T cell receptor beta chain was retrieved from a study of lung T cells in sarcoidosis with Löfgren's syndrome. The germline V gene encodes CDR1 MDHEN and CDR2 SYDVKM. The length of the CDR3 is 16 residues. V gave up 5 bases and J gave up 2 bases, with 16 bases separating them. Many counts were recorded for this clonotype. TCRdb itself ran the reads through MiXCR, one entry per CDR3 protein. Of more than 50,000 distinct CDR3 sequences in the sample, 21% were seen once. The chain uses TRBV28 and TRBJ1-3; D is possibly TRBD1 (6 bases). The receptor comes from a human donor with sarcoidosis (Löfgren's syndrome or another form), or a control subject (not recorded which). The sequenced sample was CD4+ T cells from PBMCs. DNA for the CDR3: TGTGCCAGCAGTCCGCATCGGGGGGCACCTGGAAACACCATATATTTT. It codes for CASSPHRGAPGNTIYF.